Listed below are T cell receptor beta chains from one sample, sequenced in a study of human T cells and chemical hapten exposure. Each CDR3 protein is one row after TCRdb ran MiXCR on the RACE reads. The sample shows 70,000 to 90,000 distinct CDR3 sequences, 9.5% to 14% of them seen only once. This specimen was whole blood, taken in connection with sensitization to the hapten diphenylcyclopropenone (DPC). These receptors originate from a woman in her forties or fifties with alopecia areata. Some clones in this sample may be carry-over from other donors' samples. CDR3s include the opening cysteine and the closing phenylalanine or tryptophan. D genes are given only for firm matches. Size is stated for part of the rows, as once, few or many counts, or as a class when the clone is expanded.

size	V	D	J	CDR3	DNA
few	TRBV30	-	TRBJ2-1	CAWSAATGVQFF	TGTGCCTGGAGTGCGGCTACGGGAGTTCAGTTCTTC
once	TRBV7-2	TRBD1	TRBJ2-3	CASSPRTGLDTQYF	TGTGCCAGCAGCCCCCGGACAGGGTTAGATACGCAGTATTTT
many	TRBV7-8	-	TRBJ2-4	CASSLNHGNIQYF	TGTGCCAGCAGCCTGAACCACGGGAACATTCAGTACTTC
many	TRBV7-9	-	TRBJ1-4	CASSLAPSEKLFF	TGTGCCAGCAGCTTAGCGCCTTCCGAAAAACTGTTTTTT
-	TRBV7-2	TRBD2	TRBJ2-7	CASSLGLAGTSCYF	TGTGCCAGCAGCTTAGGACTAGCGGGAACCTCTTGCTACTTC
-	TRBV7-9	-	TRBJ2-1	CASRTGTSGNEQFF	TGTGCCAGCAGGACCGGGACTTCTGGTAATGAGCAGTTCTTC
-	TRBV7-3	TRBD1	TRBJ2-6	CASSPLQGQGRSGANVLTF	TGTGCCAGCAGCCCTCTCCAGGGACAGGGGAGGTCTGGGGCCAACGTCCTGACTTTC
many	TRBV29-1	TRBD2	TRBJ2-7	CSVEALSSGSNEQYF	TGCAGCGTTGAAGCCCTCTCTAGCGGGAGTAACGAGCAGTACTTC
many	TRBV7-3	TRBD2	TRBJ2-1	CASSFGGSNEQFF	TGTGCCAGCAGCTTCGGCGGGAGCAATGAGCAGTTCTTC
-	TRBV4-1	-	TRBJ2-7	CASSQDRIGTFYEQYF	TGCGCCAGCAGCCAAGATCGAATCGGTACCTTTTACGAGCAGTACTTC
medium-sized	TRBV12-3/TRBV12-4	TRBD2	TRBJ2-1	CASSSSGTKYNEQFF	TGTGCCAGCAGTTCCTCCGGGACTAAATACAATGAGCAGTTCTTC
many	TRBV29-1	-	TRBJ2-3	CSVKGHTTDTQYF	TGCAGCGTTAAGGGACACACCACAGATACGCAGTATTTT
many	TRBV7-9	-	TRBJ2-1	CASSFGGPREQFF	TGTGCCAGCAGCTTTGGAGGGCCTCGGGAGCAGTTCTTC
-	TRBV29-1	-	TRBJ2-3	CSVRGDTQYF	TGCAGCGTACGGGGGGATACGCAGTATTTT
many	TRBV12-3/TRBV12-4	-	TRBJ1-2	CASSLPEQGYGYTF	TGTGCCAGCAGCCTACCTGAACAGGGCTATGGCTACACCTTC
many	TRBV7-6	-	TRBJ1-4	CASSLGDEKLFF	TGTGCCAGCAGCCTTGGGGATGAAAAACTGTTTTTT
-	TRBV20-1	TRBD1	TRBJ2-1	CSARPRDRGNEQFF	TGCAGTGCTAGACCCCGGGACAGGGGGAATGAGCAGTTCTTC
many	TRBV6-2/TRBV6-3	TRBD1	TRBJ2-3	CASIGGQEPDTQYF	TGTGCCAGCATAGGGGGACAGGAACCAGATACGCAGTATTTT
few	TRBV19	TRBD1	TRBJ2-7	CASSMGQVLSEQYF	TGTGCCAGTAGTATGGGACAGGTCCTCTCCGAGCAGTACTTC
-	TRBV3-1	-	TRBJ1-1	CASSQDVLRRVF	TGTGCCAGCAGCCAAGATGTACTCCGACGGGTCTTT
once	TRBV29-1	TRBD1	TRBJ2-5	CSVTPGTGTQETQYF	TGCAGCGTGACCCCCGGGACAGGGACCCAAGAGACCCAGTACTTC
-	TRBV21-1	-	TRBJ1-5	CASSPQAGVCQPQHF	TGTGCCAGCAGCCCCCAGGCGGGGGTTTGCCAGCCCCAGCATTTT
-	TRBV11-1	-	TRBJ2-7	CASSLIKGREQYF	TGTGCCAGCAGCTTAATTAAGGGGCGGGAGCAGTACTTC
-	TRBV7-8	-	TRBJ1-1	CASSLAGSFFTEAFF	TGTGCCAGCAGCTTAGCGGGATCCTTTTTCACTGAAGCTTTCTTT
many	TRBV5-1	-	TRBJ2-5	CASSLEATQGGKETQYF	TGCGCCAGCAGCTTGGAGGCCACACAGGGGGGGAAAGAGACCCAGTACTTC
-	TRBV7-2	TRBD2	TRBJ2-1	CASSLAPGLGLYNEQFF	TGTGCCAGCAGCTTAGCGCCGGGACTAGGCTTGTACAATGAGCAGTTCTTC
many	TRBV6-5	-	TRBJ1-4	CASRGGLEKLFF	TGTGCCAGCCGGGGGGGGCTTGAAAAACTGTTTTTT
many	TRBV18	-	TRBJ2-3	CAASRDGGTDTQYF	TGTGCCGCATCGCGGGACGGGGGCACAGATACGCAGTATTTT
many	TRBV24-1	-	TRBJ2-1	CATSDGGYNEQFF	TGTGCCACCAGTGATGGGGGGTACAATGAGCAGTTCTTC
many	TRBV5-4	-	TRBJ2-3	CASSLDISTDTQYF	TGTGCCAGCAGCTTGGACATATCCACAGATACGCAGTATTTT
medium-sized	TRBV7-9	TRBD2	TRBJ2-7	CASSSRGGQSSYEQYF	TGTGCCAGCAGCTCCCGGGGAGGGCAAAGCTCCTACGAGCAGTACTTC
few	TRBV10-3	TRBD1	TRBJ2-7	CASRTETGASYEQYF	TGTGCCAGCCGAACGGAGACAGGGGCCTCCTACGAGCAGTACTTC